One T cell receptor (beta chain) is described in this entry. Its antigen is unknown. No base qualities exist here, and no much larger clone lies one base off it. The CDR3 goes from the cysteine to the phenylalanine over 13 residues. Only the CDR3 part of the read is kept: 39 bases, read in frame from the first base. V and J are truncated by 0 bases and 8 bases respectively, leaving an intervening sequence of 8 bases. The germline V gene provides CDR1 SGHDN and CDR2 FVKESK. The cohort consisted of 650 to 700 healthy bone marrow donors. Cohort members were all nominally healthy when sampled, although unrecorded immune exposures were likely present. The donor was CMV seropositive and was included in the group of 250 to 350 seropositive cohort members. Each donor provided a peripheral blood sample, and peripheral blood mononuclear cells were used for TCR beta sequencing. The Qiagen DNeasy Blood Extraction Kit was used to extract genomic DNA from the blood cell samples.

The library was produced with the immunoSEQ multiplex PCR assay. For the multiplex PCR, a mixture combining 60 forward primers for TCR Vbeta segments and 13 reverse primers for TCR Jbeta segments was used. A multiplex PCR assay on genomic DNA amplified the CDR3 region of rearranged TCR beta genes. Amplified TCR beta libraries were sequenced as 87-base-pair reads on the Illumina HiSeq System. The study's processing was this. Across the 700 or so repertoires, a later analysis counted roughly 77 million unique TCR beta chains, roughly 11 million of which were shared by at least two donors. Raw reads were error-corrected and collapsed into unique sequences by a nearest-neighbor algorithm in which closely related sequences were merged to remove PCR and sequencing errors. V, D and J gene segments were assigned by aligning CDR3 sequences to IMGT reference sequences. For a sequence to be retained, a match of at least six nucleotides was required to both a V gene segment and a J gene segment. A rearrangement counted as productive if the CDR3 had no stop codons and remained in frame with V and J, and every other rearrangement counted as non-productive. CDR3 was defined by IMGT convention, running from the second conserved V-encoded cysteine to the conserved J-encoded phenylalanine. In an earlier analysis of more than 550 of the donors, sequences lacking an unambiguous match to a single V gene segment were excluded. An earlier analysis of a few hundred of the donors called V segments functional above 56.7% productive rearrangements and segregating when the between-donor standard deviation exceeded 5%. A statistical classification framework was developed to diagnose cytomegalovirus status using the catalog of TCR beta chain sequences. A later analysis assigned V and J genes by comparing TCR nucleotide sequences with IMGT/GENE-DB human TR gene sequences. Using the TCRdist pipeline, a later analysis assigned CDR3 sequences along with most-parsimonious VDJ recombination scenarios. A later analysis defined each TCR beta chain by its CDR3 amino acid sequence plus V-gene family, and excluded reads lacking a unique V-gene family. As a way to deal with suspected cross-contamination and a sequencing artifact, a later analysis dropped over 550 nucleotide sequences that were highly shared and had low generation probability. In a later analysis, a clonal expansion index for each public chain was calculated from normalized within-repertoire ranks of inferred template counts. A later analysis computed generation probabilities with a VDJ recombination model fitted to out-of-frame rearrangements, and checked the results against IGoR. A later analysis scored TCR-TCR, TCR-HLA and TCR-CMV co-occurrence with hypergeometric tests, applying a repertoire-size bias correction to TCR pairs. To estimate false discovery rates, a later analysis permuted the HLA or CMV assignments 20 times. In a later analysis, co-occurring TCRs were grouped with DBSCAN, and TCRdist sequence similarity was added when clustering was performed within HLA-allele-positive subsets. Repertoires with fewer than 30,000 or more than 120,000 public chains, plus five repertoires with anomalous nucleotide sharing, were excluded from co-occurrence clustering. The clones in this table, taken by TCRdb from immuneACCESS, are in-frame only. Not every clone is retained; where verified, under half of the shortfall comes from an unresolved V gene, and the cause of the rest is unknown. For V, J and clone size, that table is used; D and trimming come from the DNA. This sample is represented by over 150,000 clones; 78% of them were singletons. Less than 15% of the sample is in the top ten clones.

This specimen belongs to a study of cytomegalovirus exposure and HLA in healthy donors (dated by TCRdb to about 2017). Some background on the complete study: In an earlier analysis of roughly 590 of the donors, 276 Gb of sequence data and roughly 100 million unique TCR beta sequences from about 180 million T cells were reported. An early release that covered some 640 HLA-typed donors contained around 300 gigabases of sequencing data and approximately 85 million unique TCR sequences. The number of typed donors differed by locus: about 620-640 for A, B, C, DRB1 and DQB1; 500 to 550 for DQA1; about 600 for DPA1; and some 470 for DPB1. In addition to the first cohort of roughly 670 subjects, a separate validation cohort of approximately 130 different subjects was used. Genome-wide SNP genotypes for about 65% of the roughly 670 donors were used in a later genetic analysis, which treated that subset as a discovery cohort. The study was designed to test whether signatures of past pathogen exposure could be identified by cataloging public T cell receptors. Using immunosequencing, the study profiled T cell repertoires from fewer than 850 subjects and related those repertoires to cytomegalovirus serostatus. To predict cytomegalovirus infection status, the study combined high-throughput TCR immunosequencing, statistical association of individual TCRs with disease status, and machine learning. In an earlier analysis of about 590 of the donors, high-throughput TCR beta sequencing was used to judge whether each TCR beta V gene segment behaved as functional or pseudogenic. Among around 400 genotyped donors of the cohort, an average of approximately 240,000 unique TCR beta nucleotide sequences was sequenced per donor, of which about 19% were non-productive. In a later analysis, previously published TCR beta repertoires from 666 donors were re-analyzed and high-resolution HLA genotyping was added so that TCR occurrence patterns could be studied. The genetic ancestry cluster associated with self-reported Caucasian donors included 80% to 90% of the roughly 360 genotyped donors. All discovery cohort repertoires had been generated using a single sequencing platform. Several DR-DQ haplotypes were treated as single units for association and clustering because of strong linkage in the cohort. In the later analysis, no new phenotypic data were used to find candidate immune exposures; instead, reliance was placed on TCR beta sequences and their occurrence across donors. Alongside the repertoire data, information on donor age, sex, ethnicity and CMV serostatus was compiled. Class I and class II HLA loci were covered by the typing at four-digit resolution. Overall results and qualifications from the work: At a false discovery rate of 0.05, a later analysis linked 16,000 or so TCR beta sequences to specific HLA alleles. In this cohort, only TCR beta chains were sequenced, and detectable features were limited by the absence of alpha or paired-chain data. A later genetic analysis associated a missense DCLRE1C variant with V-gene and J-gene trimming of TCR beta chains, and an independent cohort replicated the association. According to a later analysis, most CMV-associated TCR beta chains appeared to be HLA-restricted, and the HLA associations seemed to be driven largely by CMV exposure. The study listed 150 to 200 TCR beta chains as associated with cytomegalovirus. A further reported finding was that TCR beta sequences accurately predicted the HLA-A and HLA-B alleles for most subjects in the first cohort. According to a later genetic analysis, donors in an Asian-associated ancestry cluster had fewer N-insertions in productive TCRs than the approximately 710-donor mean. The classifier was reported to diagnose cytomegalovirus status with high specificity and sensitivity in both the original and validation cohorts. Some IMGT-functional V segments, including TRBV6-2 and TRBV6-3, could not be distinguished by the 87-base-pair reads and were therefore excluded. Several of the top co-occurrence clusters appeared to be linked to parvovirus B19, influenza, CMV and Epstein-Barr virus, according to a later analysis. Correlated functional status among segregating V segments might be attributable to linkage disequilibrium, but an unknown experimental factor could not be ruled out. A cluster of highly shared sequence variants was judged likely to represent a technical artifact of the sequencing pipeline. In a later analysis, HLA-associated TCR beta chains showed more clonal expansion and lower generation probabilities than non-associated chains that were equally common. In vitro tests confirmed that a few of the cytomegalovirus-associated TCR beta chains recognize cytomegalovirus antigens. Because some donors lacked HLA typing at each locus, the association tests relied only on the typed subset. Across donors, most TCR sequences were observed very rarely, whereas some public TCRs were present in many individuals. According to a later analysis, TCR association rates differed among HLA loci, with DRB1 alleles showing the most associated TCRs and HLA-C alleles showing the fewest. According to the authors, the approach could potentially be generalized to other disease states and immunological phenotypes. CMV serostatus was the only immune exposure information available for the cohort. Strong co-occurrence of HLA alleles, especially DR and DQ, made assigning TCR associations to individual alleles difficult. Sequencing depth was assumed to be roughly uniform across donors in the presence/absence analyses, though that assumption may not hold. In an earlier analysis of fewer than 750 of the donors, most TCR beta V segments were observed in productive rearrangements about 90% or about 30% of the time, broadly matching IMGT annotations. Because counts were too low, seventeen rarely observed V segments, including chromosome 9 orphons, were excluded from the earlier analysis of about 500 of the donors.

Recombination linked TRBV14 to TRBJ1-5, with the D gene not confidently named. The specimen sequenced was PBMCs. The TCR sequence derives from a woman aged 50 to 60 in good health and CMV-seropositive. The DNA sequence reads TGTGCCAGCAGCCAAGATTCGGGGAAGCCCCAGCATTTT. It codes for CASSQDSGKPQHF. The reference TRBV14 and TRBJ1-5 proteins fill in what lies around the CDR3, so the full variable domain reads EAGVTQFPSHSVIEKGQTVTLRCDPISGHDNLYWYRRVMGKEIKFLLHFVKESKQDESGMPNNRFLAERTGGTYSTLKVQPAELEDSGVYFCASSQDSGKPQHFGDGTRLSIL.